Included here is one T cell receptor (beta chain) sequence, with context. The data stem from a study of blood T cell repertoires in COVID-19. Study summary: Some COVID-19 samples were acute and others convalescent; all came from the United States, Italy and Spain. In each case, the material was cDNA or gDNA derived from T cells, B-cell-depleted T cells, or PBMCs.

As originally analysed: Reference gene primer amplification yielded estimated nucleated cell counts. The table came from immunoSEQ multiplex PCR; TCRdb's copy has only in-frame clones and leaves some out. D and trimming were read from the DNA, whereas the V and J calls and clone size are those reported in that table. The sample carries 120,000 to 150,000 clones, over 70% recorded once. This CDR3 region has 15 residues. Germline CDR1 is LNHDA and CDR2 is SQIVND (reference sequence). The trim removed 4 bases at V and 7 bases at J, leaving 9 bases unmatched. The receptor was derived from an elderly man with acute or convalescent COVID-19. The sequenced sample consisted of peripheral blood. The chain recombines TRBV19 with TRBJ1-1; 10 positions agree with TRBD1. CDR3 coding DNA: TGTGCCAGTAGTAGAACCGGGACAGGGGCGATTGAAGCTTTCTTT. It specifies CASSRTGTGAIEAFF.